These T cell receptor beta chains were read from a single sample in a study of OX40 agonist ivuxolimab in advanced cancers. The table came from immunoSEQ multiplex PCR; TCRdb's copy has only in-frame clones and leaves some out. The profile shows 84,000 or so clones, just over 90% of them singletons. The sequences come from CD4+ or CD8+ T cells sorted from blood, collected in a trial of the OX40 agonist ivuxolimab. These receptors were collected from an adult with an advanced solid tumor such as melanoma, head and neck, liver or kidney cancer. Both conserved end residues are part of each CDR3. The D gene is left open where the match is weak. Where a row states a size, it is once, few, many or the class of an expanded clone; other rows omit it.

d_gene: TRBD2
v_gene: TRBV7-2
abundance: NA
j_gene: TRBJ2-7
CDR3nt: TGTGCCAGCAGCTTAGAGCGGGGCTCCTACGAGCAGTACTTC
CDR3aa: CASSLERGSYEQYF

d_gene: NA
v_gene: TRBV7-6
abundance: NA
j_gene: TRBJ2-3
CDR3nt: TGTGCCAGCAGTGTCCACGAGACCGGTACGCAGTATTTT
CDR3aa: CASSVHETGTQYF

d_gene: TRBD1
v_gene: TRBV28
abundance: NA
j_gene: TRBJ2-2
CDR3nt: TGTGCCAGCAGTTTACACAGGGGCGCCGGGGAGCTGTTTTTT
CDR3aa: CASSLHRGAGELFF

d_gene: TRBD1
v_gene: TRBV7-3
abundance: NA
j_gene: TRBJ2-2
CDR3nt: TGTGCCAGCAGCATCGGGACAGGGGTGAACACCGGGGAGCTGTTTTTT
CDR3aa: CASSIGTGVNTGELFF

d_gene: TRBD1
v_gene: TRBV2
abundance: NA
j_gene: TRBJ1-2
CDR3nt: TGTGCCAGCAGCTACAGGGGAAGTCATGGCTACACCTTC
CDR3aa: CASSYRGSHGYTF

d_gene: NA
v_gene: TRBV28
abundance: NA
j_gene: TRBJ1-5
CDR3nt: TGTGCCAGCAGTTCGGGACATCCAGCTCAGCCCCAGCATTTT
CDR3aa: CASSSGHPAQPQHF

d_gene: NA
v_gene: TRBV5-1
abundance: NA
j_gene: TRBJ1-4
CDR3nt: TGCGCCAGCAGCTTGGGCAATAATGAAAAACTGTTTTTT
CDR3aa: CASSLGNNEKLFF

d_gene: TRBD1
v_gene: TRBV5-5
abundance: once
j_gene: TRBJ1-1
CDR3nt: TGTGCCAGCAGCTCGTTGGACAGGGGAACTGAAGCTTTCTTT
CDR3aa: CASSSLDRGTEAFF

d_gene: NA
v_gene: TRBV7-2
abundance: NA
j_gene: TRBJ2-7
CDR3nt: TGTGCCAGCAGCTTAGTATCTCAGGGTGGAGAGCAGTACTTC
CDR3aa: CASSLVSQGGEQYF

d_gene: NA
v_gene: TRBV9
abundance: NA
j_gene: TRBJ2-5
CDR3nt: TGTGCCAGCAGCGTAGGGGAGCGGTTGCTAACAGAGACCCAGTACTTC
CDR3aa: CASSVGERLLTETQYF

d_gene: NA
v_gene: TRBV5-1
abundance: NA
j_gene: TRBJ2-7
CDR3nt: TGCGCCAGCGGCTTGGAGGGACAGATAAACGAGCAGTACTTC
CDR3aa: CASGLEGQINEQYF

d_gene: NA
v_gene: TRBV10-3
abundance: NA
j_gene: TRBJ1-2
CDR3nt: TGTGCCATCAGCAAAGGGACGGAAGCTAACTATGGCTACACCTTC
CDR3aa: CAISKGTEANYGYTF

d_gene: NA
v_gene: TRBV7-9
abundance: NA
j_gene: TRBJ2-7
CDR3nt: TGTGCCAGCAGCTTCGGGACAAGGGGTTTTATCTACGAGCAGTACTTC
CDR3aa: CASSFGTRGFIYEQYF

d_gene: NA
v_gene: TRBV9
abundance: few
j_gene: TRBJ1-1
CDR3nt: TGTGCCAGCAGCCCCGAGGTCATCCGGGGTGAAGCTTTCTTT
CDR3aa: CASSPEVIRGEAFF

d_gene: TRBD1
v_gene: TRBV6-9
abundance: NA
j_gene: TRBJ1-2
CDR3nt: TGTGCCAGCAGTTATGAACAGGGGATACATGGCTACACCTTC
CDR3aa: CASSYEQGIHGYTF

d_gene: TRBD1
v_gene: TRBV28
abundance: NA
j_gene: TRBJ2-4
CDR3nt: TGTGCCAGCAGTTCGGTGTCGGGGACAGGGAAAAACATTCAGTACTTC
CDR3aa: CASSSVSGTGKNIQYF

d_gene: NA
v_gene: TRBV11-3
abundance: few
j_gene: TRBJ1-2
CDR3nt: TGTGCCAGCAGCTTCGGCAGGGAAAACTATGGCTACACCTTC
CDR3aa: CASSFGRENYGYTF

d_gene: TRBD2
v_gene: TRBV7-2
abundance: NA
j_gene: TRBJ2-5
CDR3nt: TGTGCCAGCAGCTGGACTAGCGGGAGGGAAGAGACCCAGTACTTC
CDR3aa: CASSWTSGREETQYF

d_gene: NA
v_gene: TRBV2
abundance: NA
j_gene: TRBJ2-3
CDR3nt: TGTGCCAGCAGTGAACTAGCGATTTACTCCTCCACCCAGTATTTT
CDR3aa: CASSELAIYSSTQYF

d_gene: NA
v_gene: TRBV7-2
abundance: few
j_gene: TRBJ2-2
CDR3nt: TGTGCCAGCAGCTTAGTATGGGGCATTTCGAACACCGGGGAGCTGTTTTTT
CDR3aa: CASSLVWGISNTGELFF

d_gene: NA
v_gene: TRBV2
abundance: NA
j_gene: TRBJ2-1
CDR3nt: TGTGCCAGTACGGAGGCTTCCTACAATGAGCAGTTCTTC
CDR3aa: CASTEASYNEQFF

d_gene: NA
v_gene: TRBV28
abundance: NA
j_gene: TRBJ2-3
CDR3nt: TGTGCCAGCAGCACAAGGGGGGCGGGATACACAGATACGCAGTATTTT
CDR3aa: CASSTRGAGYTDTQYF

d_gene: TRBD1
v_gene: TRBV14
abundance: NA
j_gene: TRBJ1-5
CDR3nt: TGTGCCAGCAGCCTCATAATCGGGACAGGGGGGCTTCGGGGCAATCAGCCCCAGCATTTT
CDR3aa: CASSLIIGTGGLRGNQPQHF

d_gene: NA
v_gene: TRBV12-5
abundance: NA
j_gene: TRBJ2-7
CDR3nt: TGTGCTAGTGGTTTACCGGCAGGGGCCCTTCGGAGCGAGCAGTACTTC
CDR3aa: CASGLPAGALRSEQYF

d_gene: NA
v_gene: TRBV6-5
abundance: once
j_gene: TRBJ2-2
CDR3nt: TGTGCCAGCAGTTACGGGTGGGGGGGCGCCGGGGAGCTGTTTTTT
CDR3aa: CASSYGWGGAGELFF

d_gene: NA
v_gene: TRBV6-5
abundance: NA
j_gene: TRBJ2-3
CDR3nt: TGTGCCAGCAGTCTAGCAGAGGGCACAGATACGCAGTATTTT
CDR3aa: CASSLAEGTDTQYF

d_gene: TRBD1
v_gene: TRBV5-1
abundance: NA
j_gene: TRBJ1-4
CDR3nt: TGCGCCAGCAGCTTTCAGGGGGCTCGGTATGAAAAACTGTTTTTT
CDR3aa: CASSFQGARYEKLFF